Shown below are 15 T cell receptor beta chains from a single sample sequenced in a study of Tregs in tolerant kidney transplant recipients. Clones were sequenced by immunoSEQ multiplex PCR, and TCRdb holds only the in-frame ones, with some missing. The sample includes about 240,000 clones, approximately 84% of them seen just once. Specimen: CD4+ T cells from blood. The receptor source for this set is a human donor in good health.

About this clone: This specimen includes other DNA sequences encoding the same CDR3. The V gene is TRBV6-5, the J gene TRBJ2-2, with unresolved D. Germline-derived CDR1 and CDR2 are MNHEY and SVGAGI. This CDR3 contains 12 residues. Trimming took off 5 bases at V and 2 bases at J, with 3 bases between the two ends. The CDR3 reads CASSGNTGELFF. CDR3 sequence (DNA): TGTGCCAGCAGTGGAAACACCGGGGAGCTGTTTTTT.

V is TRBV6-1 and J is TRBJ1-6; tentative D call: TRBD1 (6 bases). Trimming shortened V by 1 base and J by 0 bases, and 10 bases separated the two germline ends. Per the germline V gene, CDR1 is MNHNS and CDR2 is SASEGT. The CDR3 has 17 residues. The CDR3 DNA follows: TGTGCCAGCAGTGAAGGGGGGGCGAGCTCCTATAATTCACCCCTCCACTTT. This encodes CASSEGGASSYNSPLHF.

With regard to this clone: The sample carries other DNA sequences with the same CDR3. This rearrangement joins TRBV18 to TRBJ1-4; TRBD1 agrees at 9 bases. The ends lost 3 bases at V and 0 bases at J; junction bases unmatched: 2. The CDR3 covers 16 residues. The germline V gene encodes CDR1 KGHSH and CDR2 LQKENI. In nucleotides, the CDR3 is TGTGCCAGCTCACCCGGGGACAGGGCAACTAATGAAAAACTGTTTTTT. Encoded protein: CASSPGDRATNEKLFF.

This chain joins TRBV5-1 and TRBJ2-1, with 8 bases identical to TRBD2. The CDR3 extends over 16 amino acids. Germline trimming cut 4 bases from V and 0 bases from J; bases unmatched to any gene: 6. Looked up from germline, CDR1 is SGHRS and CDR2 is YFSETQ. This CDR3 is CASSPPGTSSYNEQFF. CDR3 DNA: TGCGCCAGCAGCCCACCCGGGACTAGCTCCTACAATGAGCAGTTCTTC.

This clone was detected a few times. The V and J genes are TRBV10-3 and TRBJ1-3, with TRBD1 matching over 9 bases. Germline CDR1 reads ENHRY; CDR2 reads SYGVKD. The CDR3 runs to 19 residues. J lost 0 bases, V lost 10 bases, and 19 bases had no gene match. The CDR3 DNA sequence: TGTGCCACCCGACCGACGGACAGGGGCCTTGTAATCTCTGGAAACACCATATATTTT. This encodes CATRPTDRGLVISGNTIYF.

The V and J genes are TRBV2 and TRBJ2-7; D remains unclear. The CDR3 is 13 amino acids. Germline V CDR1 and CDR2: SNHLY, FYNNEI. Trimming stripped 3 bases from V and 6 bases from J, with 12 bases between. The chain's CDR3 is CASSDGRHFEQYF. CDR3 bases: TGTGCCAGCAGTGATGGGCGGCACTTCGAGCAGTACTTC.

V gene TRBV7-3 combines with J gene TRBJ2-3; possibly TRBD2 for D (7 bases). Trimming removed 2 bases at V and 3 bases at J, with 12 bases between. The V gene's germline CDR1 is SGHTA and CDR2 FQGTGA. This CDR3 contains 15 residues. The CDR3 reads CASSLWGGYTDTQYF. In DNA form, the CDR3 reads TGTGCCAGCAGCTTATGGGGGGGCTATACAGATACGCAGTATTTT.

CDR3 bases: TGTGCCAGCAGGGGGTGGGGGAATCAGCCCCAGCATTTT. Translating it yields CASRGWGNQPQHF. V and J are TRBV2 and TRBJ1-5; D possibly corresponds to TRBD1 (5 bases). CDR1 and CDR2 (germline): SNHLY, FYNNEI. CDR3 length equals 13 residues. Trimming removed 6 bases at V and 4 bases at J, with 10 bases between.

CDR3 region: CASTLTDRREKLFF. The CDR3 DNA reads TGTGCCAGCACCTTAACGGACAGACGGGAAAAACTGTTTTTT. The chain uses TRBV2 and TRBJ1-4; D possibly corresponds to TRBD1 (6 bases). Germline V CDR1 and CDR2: SNHLY, FYNNEI. The CDR3 covers 14 residues. V shed 7 bases and J shed 8 bases, with 17 bases lying between them.

This clone was picked up one time. Other DNA sequences of this sample code for an identical CDR3. This chain joins TRBV29-1 and TRBJ1-1; a possible D gene is TRBD1 (5 bases). Germline V gene data show CDR1 as SQVTM and CDR2 as ANQGSEA. The CDR3 consists of 12 residues. Between the trimmed V and J ends, which lost 4 bases and 1 base, there was a span of 7 bases. In nucleotides, the CDR3 is TGCAGCGTTGGGGGGAGGAACACTGAAGCTTTCTTT. It codes for CSVGGRNTEAFF.

The chain carries TRBV6-4 and TRBJ1-2; possibly TRBD1 for D (5 bases). The germline CDR1 and CDR2 sequences are MRHNA and SNTAGT. V dropped 6 bases and J dropped 5 bases, with 10 bases sitting between them. The CDR3 runs 12 residues. This CDR3 reads CASRGGDYGYTF. Written as DNA, the CDR3 is TGTGCCAGCAGGGGGGGAGATTATGGCTACACCTTC.

The rearrangement links TRBV7-9 to TRBJ1-1; possible D gene TRBD1, 5 bases. This CDR3 spans 14 amino acids. Germline V gene data show CDR1 as SEHNR and CDR2 as FQNEAQ (reference sequence). V was trimmed by 2 bases and J by 5 bases, leaving 12 bases between them. In DNA form, the CDR3 reads TGTGCCAGCAGCTTACCCAGGGTAGGGACTGAAGCTTTCTTT. Amino acid sequence: CASSLPRVGTEAFF. Looking up the rest from reference TRBV7-9 and TRBJ1-1 gives the full variable domain: DTGVSQNPRHKITKRGQNVTFRCDPISEHNRLYWYRQTLGQGPEFLTYFQNEAQLEKSRLLSDRFSAERPKGSFSTLEIQRTEQGDSAMYLCASSLPRVGTEAFFGQGTRLTVV.

The V and J genes are TRBV7-3 and TRBJ1-6, with 7 bases matching TRBD1. The CDR3 contains 15 residues. The germline V gene has CDR1 SGHTA and CDR2 FQGTGA. The trim removed 3 bases at V and 8 bases at J, leaving 7 bases unmatched. The chain's CDR3 is CASSFSTGRDSPLHF. The CDR3 nucleotides read TGTGCCAGCAGCTTCTCGACAGGGAGAGATTCACCCCTCCACTTT.

The rearrangement uses TRBV30 and TRBJ2-1, with no clear D. V gave up 1 base and J gave up 6 bases, with 16 bases separating them. The CDR3 extends over 15 amino acids. Germline-derived CDR1 and CDR2 are GTSNPN and SVGIG (reference sequence). This CDR3 is CAWSEGVSPANEQFF. The CDR3 DNA follows: TGTGCCTGGAGTGAGGGCGTTTCACCGGCCAATGAGCAGTTCTTC.

The chain combines TRBV19 with TRBJ1-5, with unresolved D. V gave up 6 bases and J gave up 3 bases, with 12 bases separating them. Germline CDR1 and CDR2: LNHDA and SQIVND (reference sequence). This CDR3 is built from 14 residues. CDR3 coding DNA: TGTGCCAGTAGCCTCGGAGCCCTCAATCAGCCCCAGCATTTT. As protein: CASSLGALNQPQHF.